Shown below are 27 T cell receptor beta chains from a single sample sequenced in a study of OX40 agonist ivuxolimab in advanced cancers. The assay was immunoSEQ multiplex PCR, and TCRdb's table has in-frame clones only and misses some. The sample contains fewer than 70,000 clones, roughly nine tenths of which appear only once. Here the sequenced sample was CD4+ or CD8+ T cells sorted from blood, taken in a trial of the OX40 agonist ivuxolimab. Receptors originate from an adult with an advanced solid tumor such as melanoma, head and neck, liver or kidney cancer.

The rearrangement uses TRBV20-1 and TRBJ2-3; D possibly corresponds to TRBD1 (5 bases). This CDR3 is built from 11 residues. The V end lost 6 bases, the J end lost 2 bases, and 6 bases lay between the germline ends. Germline-derived CDR1 and CDR2 are DFQATT and SNEGSKA (reference sequence). This CDR3 reads CSAQVTDTQYF. The CDR3 bases are TGCAGTGCACAGGTCACAGATACGCAGTATTTT.

The V call is TRBV7-2, the J call TRBJ2-5; D may be TRBD1 or TRBD2 (5 bases each). The CDR3 covers 14 residues. Looked up from germline, CDR1 is SGHTA and CDR2 is FQGNSA. V lost 7 bases, J lost 7 bases, and 19 bases lay in between. CDR3 in amino acids: CASNPAGTPGTQYF. CDR3 sequence (DNA): TGTGCCAGCAACCCAGCCGGGACCCCCGGGACCCAGTACTTC.

This clone was seen a few times. J is TRBJ1-1 and V is TRBV5-1; D remains ambiguous. V dropped 2 bases and J dropped 1 base, with 9 bases sitting between them. This CDR3 contains 14 residues. Germline loops: CDR1 SGHRS, CDR2 YFSETQ. CDR3 in amino acids: CASSFEGRNTEAFF. The CDR3 DNA follows: TGCGCCAGCAGCTTCGAGGGAAGGAACACTGAAGCTTTCTTT. Full variable domain (remainder filled in from reference TRBV5-1 and TRBJ1-1): KAGVTQTPRYLIKTRGQQVTLSCSPISGHRSVSWYQQTPGQGLQFLFEYFSETQRNKGNFPGRFSGRQFSNSRSEMNVSTLELGDSALYLCASSFEGRNTEAFFGQGTRLTVV.

The chain has TRBV10-2 and TRBJ1-3; no clear D gene. Germline V gene sequence: CDR1 WSHSY, CDR2 SAAADI. V was trimmed by 4 bases and J by 0 bases, leaving 13 bases between them. The CDR3 length is 16 residues. CDR3 DNA: TGCGCCAGCAGTGGCGGTCGGAGACACTCTGGAAACACCATATATTTT. It specifies CASSGGRRHSGNTIYF.

The rearrangement uses TRBV18 and TRBJ1-1; TRBD1 matches 7 bases. The trim removed 0 bases at V and 10 bases at J, leaving 8 bases unmatched. The germline V gene has CDR1 KGHSH and CDR2 LQKENI. The CDR3 consists of 14 residues. The CDR3 bases are TGTGCCAGCTCACCACCCATTAGGGAGGGGGCAGCTTTCTTT. Translated: CASSPPIREGAAFF.

V and J are TRBV6-5 and TRBJ1-1; D is unclear. The germline V gene encodes CDR1 MNHEY and CDR2 SVGAGI. The V end lost 6 bases, the J end lost 1 base, and 3 bases lay between the germline ends. The CDR3 consists of 11 residues. The DNA of the CDR3 is TGTGCCAGCAGGCGGAACACTGAAGCTTTCTTT. It is translated as CASRRNTEAFF.

The rearrangement links TRBV10-2 to TRBJ1-1; D might be TRBD1 (6 bases). V was clipped by 7 bases and J by 4 bases, with 13 bases between them. The CDR3 length is 13 residues. Germline assignment: CDR1 WSHSY and CDR2 SAAADI. The CDR3 loop is CASIVGGSTEAFF. CDR3 sequence (DNA): TGCGCCAGCATAGTCGGGGGCTCCACTGAAGCTTTCTTT.

This clone was counted a single time. This chain uses TRBV7-2 with TRBJ2-1, with 9 bases matching TRBD2. This CDR3 spans 17 amino acids. V dropped 5 bases and J dropped 7; count of bases not matched to a gene: 15. Looked up from germline, CDR1 is SGHTA and CDR2 is FQGNSA. The CDR3: CASSPQGGGRVGNEQFF. DNA for the CDR3: TGTGCCAGCAGCCCCCAAGGGGGCGGGAGGGTCGGGAATGAGCAGTTCTTC. Variable domain in full (rest from reference TRBV7-2 and TRBJ2-1): GAGVSQSPSNKVTEKGKDVELRCDPISGHTALYWYRQSLGQGLEFLIYFQGNSAPDKSGLPSDRFSAERTGGSVSTLTIQRTQQEDSAVYLCASSPQGGGRVGNEQFFGPGTRLTVL.

The genes are TRBV14 and TRBJ1-4, with 7 nucleotides matching TRBD1. The junction had 5 bases not matched to a gene; V was cut back by 3 bases and J by 4 bases. The germline CDR1 and CDR2 sequences are SGHDN and FVKESK. The CDR3 length is 15 residues. The DNA of the CDR3 is TGTGCCAGCAGCCAGAGACAGGGTGTTAATGAAAAACTGTTTTTT. Protein product: CASSQRQGVNEKLFF. The whole variable domain, filled in from reference TRBV14 and TRBJ1-4, reads EAGVTQFPSHSVIEKGQTVTLRCDPISGHDNLYWYRRVMGKEIKFLLHFVKESKQDESGMPNNRFLAERTGGTYSTLKVQPAELEDSGVYFCASSQRQGVNEKLFFGSGTQLSVL.

The chain joins TRBV2 to TRBJ2-7; 11 positions agree with TRBD2. Trimming removed 6 bases from V and 3 bases from J; junction bases left unmatched: 7. This CDR3 contains 15 residues. Germline CDR1 SNHLY, CDR2 FYNNEI. The CDR3: CASRAGTSGFYEQYF. CDR3 nucleotides: TGTGCCAGCAGGGCCGGGACTAGCGGCTTCTACGAGCAGTACTTC.

The chain combines TRBV29-1 with TRBJ2-7; D unclear. Trimming stripped 5 bases from V and 4 bases from J, with 6 bases between. The CDR3 runs 10 residues. Germline assignment: CDR1 SQVTM and CDR2 ANQGSEA. CDR3 in amino acids: CSVFDYEQYF. The CDR3 region has the DNA TGCAGCGTTTTTGATTACGAGCAGTACTTC.

This chain uses TRBV25-1 with TRBJ2-6; D remains ambiguous. From germline, CDR1 is MGHDK and CDR2 SYGVNS. V dropped 8 bases and J dropped 0 bases, with 14 bases sitting between them. The CDR3 covers 16 residues. The CDR3 region has the DNA TGTGCCAGCGGCGGACCGATTATCTCTGGGGCCAACGTCCTGACTTTC. Translation: CASGGPIISGANVLTF.

The rearrangement links TRBV27 to TRBJ1-4; D ambiguous. Trimming took off 6 bases at V and 7 bases at J, with 18 bases between the two ends. The germline V gene has CDR1 MNHEY and CDR2 SMNVEV (reference sequence). The CDR3 length is 15 residues. The CDR3, as DNA: TGTGCCAGCAGGGGATCGTTTGGGCTAGGTGAAAAACTGTTTTTT. Protein sequence: CASRGSFGLGEKLFF.

This sequence joins TRBV9 and TRBJ1-1, with 7 bases that match TRBD1. CDR1 is SGDLS and CDR2 is YYNGEE in the germline V gene. V shed 4 bases, J shed 6 bases, and the junction held 9 bases outside the gene matches. This CDR3 has 14 residues. The CDR3 sequence is CASSPRQGGAEAFF. The CDR3 DNA follows: TGTGCCAGCAGCCCTCGACAGGGCGGCGCTGAAGCTTTCTTT.

The chain is built from TRBV4-3 and TRBJ1-6, with 9 bases matching TRBD1. The CDR3 is 15 residues long. The germline gives CDR1 LGHNA, CDR2 YSLEER. Unmatched junction bases numbered 4, after V lost 0 bases and J lost 10 bases. Written as DNA, the CDR3 is TGCGCCAGCAGCCAAGATGGGACAGGGAACTCACCCCTCCACTTT. It yields the protein CASSQDGTGNSPLHF.

V gene TRBV2 combines with J gene TRBJ2-7; possible D gene TRBD1, 5 bases. The CDR3 covers 14 residues. The V end lost 6 bases, the J end lost 2 bases, and 14 bases lay between the germline ends. The V gene's germline CDR1 is SNHLY and CDR2 FYNNEI. This CDR3 reads CASRQGLPPYEQYF. The CDR3 nucleotides are TGTGCCAGCAGGCAGGGCTTACCTCCCTACGAGCAGTACTTC. Drawing the rest from reference TRBV2 and TRBJ2-7, the complete variable domain is EPEVTQTPSHQVTQMGQEVILRCVPISNHLYFYWYRQILGQKVEFLVSFYNNEISEKSEIFDDQFSVERPDGSNFTLKIRSTKLEDSAMYFCASRQGLPPYEQYFGPGTRLTVT.

CDR3 protein: CASSLEAGEEKLFF. The CDR3 nucleotides read TGTGCCAGCAGCTTGGAGGCGGGGGAGGAAAAACTGTTTTTT. J is TRBJ1-4 and V is TRBV5-8, with D maybe TRBD1 (5 bases). Trimming took 0 bases from V and 8 from J, leaving 11 bases between them. From germline, CDR1 is SGHTS and CDR2 YDEGEE. The CDR3 has 14 amino acids.

This clone occurred a few times. V usage is TRBV7-9 and J usage is TRBJ1-5; no clear D gene. This CDR3 is built from 12 residues. Germline V gene data show CDR1 as SEHNR and CDR2 as FQNEAQ (reference sequence). Trimming cost V 6 bases and J 4 bases, with 7 bases left between them. CDR3 residues: CASSTTNQPQHF. CDR3 sequence (DNA): TGTGCCAGCAGTACCACAAATCAGCCCCAGCATTTT.

The rearrangement links TRBV7-2 to TRBJ1-3, with 8 positions matching TRBD1. V shed 7 bases, J shed 0 bases, and the junction held 14 bases outside the gene matches. The CDR3 has 18 amino acids. Germline-derived CDR1 and CDR2 are SGHTA and FQGNSA. CDR3 sequence: CASTSHPWDRTSGNTIYF. The DNA for the CDR3 is TGTGCCAGCACCTCCCACCCGTGGGACAGGACCTCTGGAAACACCATATATTTT.

This sequence joins TRBV28 and TRBJ2-1; D is unclear. V was shortened by 1 base and J by 7 bases, with 14 bases between the two germline ends. This CDR3 has 15 residues. CDR1 and CDR2 (germline): MDHEN, SYDVKM. In DNA, the CDR3 is TGTGCCAGCAGTTTATCCCTTCTAAGAGCGAATGAGCAGTTCTTC. It specifies CASSLSLLRANEQFF.

This clone was seen once. CDR3 loop: CASGAAFNEKLFF. The CDR3 bases are TGTGCCAGCGGGGCAGCTTTTAATGAAAAACTGTTTTTT. This rearrangement joins TRBV14 to TRBJ1-4; maybe TRBD1 (5 bases). Trimming left V 8 bases short and J 4 bases short, with 11 bases between. The CDR3 runs 13 residues. Germline CDR1 is SGHDN and CDR2 is FVKESK.

The chain employs TRBV28 and TRBJ2-3; 9 nucleotides match TRBD1. The V and J ends lost 5 bases and 3 bases, in that order; junction bases with no gene match: 6. CDR1 and CDR2 (germline): MDHEN, SYDVKM. The CDR3 extends over 15 amino acids. The CDR3 DNA reads as TGTGCCAGCAGTGCCCCGGGACAGGGAACAGATACGCAGTATTTT. It is translated as CASSAPGQGTDTQYF.

CDR3 sequence (DNA): TGCGCCAGCAGCGGGACTAGCGGTTCCTACGAGCAGTACTTC. It codes for CASSGTSGSYEQYF. This chain links TRBV5-1 with TRBJ2-7; 11 bases are shared with TRBD2. Per the germline V gene, CDR1 is SGHRS and CDR2 is YFSETQ. The junction had 1 base not matched to a gene; V was cut back by 4 bases and J by 1 base. The CDR3 sequence is 14 residues long. The full variable domain, in which reference TRBV5-1 and TRBJ2-7 provide the parts outside the CDR3, is KAGVTQTPRYLIKTRGQQVTLSCSPISGHRSVSWYQQTPGQGLQFLFEYFSETQRNKGNFPGRFSGRQFSNSRSEMNVSTLELGDSALYLCASSGTSGSYEQYFGPGTRLTVT.

This sequence joins TRBV27 and TRBJ1-1, with TRBD1 as a possible D gene (5 bases). Germline V gene lookup returns CDR1 MNHEY and CDR2 SMNVEV (reference sequence). This CDR3 contains 18 residues. Trimming cost V 8 bases and J 3 bases, with 28 bases left between them. CDR3 region: CASGLVRLGGDRHTEAFF. CDR3 DNA sequence: TGTGCCAGCGGTCTGGTACGTCTTGGGGGGGATCGGCACACTGAAGCTTTCTTT.

The rearrangement joins TRBV6-5 to TRBJ2-7; possibly TRBD2 for D (6 bases). The CDR3 has 13 amino acids. The V end lost 6 bases, the J end lost 3 bases, and 12 bases lay between the germline ends. CDR1 is MNHEY, CDR2 SVGAGI, per germline. CDR3: CASRPGSDYEQYF. Here the CDR3 DNA reads TGTGCCAGCAGGCCCGGGAGTGACTACGAGCAGTACTTC.

This chain links TRBV7-2 with TRBJ1-1; no firm D call. This CDR3 contains 12 residues. CDR1 and CDR2 from the germline V gene are SGHTA and FQGNSA. The chain's CDR3 is CAGGNSNTEAFF. CDR3 in DNA: TGTGCAGGAGGGAATAGCAACACTGAAGCTTTCTTT.

The chain joins TRBV2 to TRBJ1-3, with 9 bases identical to TRBD1. The CDR3 runs 16 residues. The germline V gene has CDR1 SNHLY and CDR2 FYNNEI. With 9 bases clipped from V and 0 bases from J, the junction kept 9 bases outside the gene matches. The CDR3 sequence is CARTGTGKRSGNTIYF. The CDR3 nucleotides read TGTGCCAGGACCGGGACAGGGAAACGCTCTGGAAACACCATATATTTT.